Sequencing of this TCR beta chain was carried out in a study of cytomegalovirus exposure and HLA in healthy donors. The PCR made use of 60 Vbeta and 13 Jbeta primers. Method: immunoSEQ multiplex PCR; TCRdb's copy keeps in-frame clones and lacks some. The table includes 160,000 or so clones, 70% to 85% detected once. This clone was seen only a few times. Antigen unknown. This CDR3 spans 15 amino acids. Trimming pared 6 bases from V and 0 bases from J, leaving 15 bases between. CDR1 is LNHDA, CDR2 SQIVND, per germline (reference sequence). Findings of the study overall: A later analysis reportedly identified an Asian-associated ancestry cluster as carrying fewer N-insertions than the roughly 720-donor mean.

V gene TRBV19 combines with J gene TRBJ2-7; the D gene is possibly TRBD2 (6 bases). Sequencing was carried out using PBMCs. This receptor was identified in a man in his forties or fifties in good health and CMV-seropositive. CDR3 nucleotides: TGTGCCAGTAGCAAGCCGGGAGAGGCCTCCTACGAGCAGTACTTC. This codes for CASSKPGEASYEQYF.